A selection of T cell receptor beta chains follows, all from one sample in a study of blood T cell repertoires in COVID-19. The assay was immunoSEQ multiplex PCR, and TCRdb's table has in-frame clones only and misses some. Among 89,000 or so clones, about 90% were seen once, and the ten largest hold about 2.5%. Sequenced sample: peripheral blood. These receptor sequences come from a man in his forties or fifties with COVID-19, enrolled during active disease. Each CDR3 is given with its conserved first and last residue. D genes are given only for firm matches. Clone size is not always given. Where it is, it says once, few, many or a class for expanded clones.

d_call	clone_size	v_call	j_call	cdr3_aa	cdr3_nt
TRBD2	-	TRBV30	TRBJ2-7	CAWSVAGSYEQYF	TGTGCCTGGAGTGTAGCGGGGTCCTACGAGCAGTACTTC
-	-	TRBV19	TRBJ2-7	CASSTVPQNEQYF	TGTGCCAGTTCCACTGTCCCCCAAAACGAGCAGTACTTC
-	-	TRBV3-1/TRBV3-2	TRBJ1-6	CASSQVFLGGRDNSPLHF	TGTGCCAGCAGCCAAGTTTTTTTGGGGGGAAGAGATAATTCACCCCTCCACTTT
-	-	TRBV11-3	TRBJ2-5	CASSSREGAGETQYF	TGTGCCAGCAGCTCCAGGGAAGGGGCGGGGGAGACCCAGTACTTC
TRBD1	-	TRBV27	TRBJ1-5	CASSSGGRSQPQHF	TGTGCCAGCAGTTCAGGGGGTCGCAGTCAGCCCCAGCATTTT
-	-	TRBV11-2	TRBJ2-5	CASSPTRIQETQYF	TGTGCCAGCAGCCCCACTAGAATCCAAGAGACCCAGTACTTC
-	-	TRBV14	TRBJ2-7	CASSLTGALYEQYF	TGTGCCAGCAGCCTTACTGGGGCACTCTACGAGCAGTACTTC
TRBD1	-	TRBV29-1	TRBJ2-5	CSASGQSQETQYF	TGCAGCGCATCGGGACAGTCCCAAGAGACCCAGTACTTC
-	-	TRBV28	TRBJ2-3	CASSFSGSTDTQYF	TGTGCCAGCAGCTTTAGCGGCAGCACAGATACGCAGTATTTT
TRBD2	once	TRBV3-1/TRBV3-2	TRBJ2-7	CASSQGGAGVSYEQYF	TGTGCCAGCAGCCAAGGGGGAGCGGGGGTCTCCTACGAGCAGTACTTC
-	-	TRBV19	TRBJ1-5	CASSSGTSSNQPQHF	TGTGCCAGTAGTAGCGGGACGTCTAGCAATCAGCCCCAGCATTTT
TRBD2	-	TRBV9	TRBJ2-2	CASRPSSGGATGELFF	TGTGCCAGCAGACCGTCAAGCGGGGGGGCCACCGGGGAGCTGTTTTTT
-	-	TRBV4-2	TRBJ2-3	CASSRQGSTDTQYF	TGTGCCAGCAGCCGGCAGGGGAGCACAGATACGCAGTATTTT
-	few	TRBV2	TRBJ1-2	CASSQRTPNGYTF	TGTGCCAGCAGCCAAAGGACACCTAACGGCTACACCTTC
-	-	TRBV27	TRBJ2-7	CASSSNNYEQYF	TGTGCCAGCAGTTCCAACAACTACGAGCAGTACTTC
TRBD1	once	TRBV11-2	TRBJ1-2	CASSPMTGFSYGYTF	TGTGCCAGCAGCCCGATGACAGGGTTCAGCTATGGCTACACCTTC
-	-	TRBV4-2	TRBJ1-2	CASSQDEAGRVDYTF	TGTGCCAGCAGCCAAGATGAAGCGGGCAGGGTGGACTACACCTTC
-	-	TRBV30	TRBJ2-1	CAWSGGQLSSYNEQFF	TGTGCCTGGAGTGGAGGACAGTTAAGCTCCTACAATGAGCAGTTCTTC
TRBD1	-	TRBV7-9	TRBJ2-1	CASRSVGTGHPYEQFF	TGTGCCAGCAGATCCGTCGGGACAGGGCACCCCTATGAGCAGTTCTTC
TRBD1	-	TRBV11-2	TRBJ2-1	CASSLDQDRVEFF	TGTGCCAGCAGCTTAGATCAGGACAGGGTGGAGTTCTTC
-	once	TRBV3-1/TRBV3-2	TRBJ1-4	CASSQGQTKLFF	TGTGCCAGCAGCCAAGGACAGACAAAACTGTTTTTT
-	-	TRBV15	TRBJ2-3	CATRRTGFSTDTQYF	TGTGCCACCAGACGAACAGGATTTTCCACAGATACGCAGTATTTT
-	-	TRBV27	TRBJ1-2	CASSNQGLNYGYTF	TGTGCCAGCAGTAATCAGGGCCTGAACTATGGCTACACCTTC
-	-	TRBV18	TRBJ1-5	CASSPLSGSNQPQHF	TGTGCCAGCTCACCATTATCCGGGAGCAATCAGCCCCAGCATTTT
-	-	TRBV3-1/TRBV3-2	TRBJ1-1	CASSQSLRGTEAFF	TGTGCCAGCAGCCAATCCCTCCGGGGGACTGAAGCTTTCTTT
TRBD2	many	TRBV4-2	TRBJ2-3	CASSQDLGGGADTQYF	TGTGCCAGCAGCCAAGATTTGGGCGGGGGGGCAGATACGCAGTATTTT
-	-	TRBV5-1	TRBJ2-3	CASSLRESDTQYF	TGCGCCAGCAGCTTAAGGGAGTCGGATACGCAGTATTTT
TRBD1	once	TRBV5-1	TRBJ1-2	CASSLSGQGNYGYTF	TGCGCCAGCAGCTTGAGTGGACAGGGGAACTATGGCTACACCTTC
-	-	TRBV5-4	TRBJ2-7	CASSFGRAVPYEQYF	TGTGCCAGCAGCTTTGGGCGGGCGGTTCCCTACGAGCAGTACTTC
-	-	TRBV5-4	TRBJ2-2	CASSLDTGELFF	TGTGCCAGCAGCCTAGACACCGGGGAGCTGTTTTTT
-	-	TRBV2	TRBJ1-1	CASIRQADTEAFF	TGTGCCAGCATCAGGCAGGCTGACACTGAAGCTTTCTTT
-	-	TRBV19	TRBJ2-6	CASSIWGASGANVLTF	TGTGCCAGTAGTATCTGGGGAGCCTCTGGGGCCAACGTCCTGACTTTC
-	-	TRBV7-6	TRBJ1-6	CASSLDPQGGNNSPLHF	TGTGCCAGCAGCTTAGACCCCCAGGGAGGGAATAATTCACCCCTCCACTTT
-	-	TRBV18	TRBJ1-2	CASSPQTDFGYTF	TGTGCCAGCTCACCCCAGACGGACTTCGGCTACACCTTC
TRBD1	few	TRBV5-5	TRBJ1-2	CASSPRGQGDYGYTF	TGTGCCAGCAGCCCAAGGGGGCAGGGCGACTATGGCTACACCTTC
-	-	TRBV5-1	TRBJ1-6	CASSLDTAVRGSPLHF	TGCGCCAGCAGCTTGGATACAGCAGTAAGGGGTTCACCCCTCCACTTT
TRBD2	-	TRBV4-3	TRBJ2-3	CASSRRLAGGSADTQYF	TGCGCCAGCAGCCGACGACTAGCGGGGGGGTCAGCAGATACGCAGTATTTT
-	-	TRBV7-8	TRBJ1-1	CASTLIWGGTEAFF	TGTGCCAGCACCCTTATCTGGGGGGGCACTGAAGCTTTCTTT
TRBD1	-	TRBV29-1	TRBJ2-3	CSVEGTGSTDTQYF	TGCAGCGTTGAAGGGACAGGGAGCACAGATACGCAGTATTTT
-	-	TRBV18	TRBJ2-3	CASSSDSRDTQYF	TGTGCCAGCTCATCGGACTCACGGGATACGCAGTATTTT
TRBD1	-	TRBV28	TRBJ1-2	CASRTRQGGNYGYTF	TGTGCCAGCAGGACCCGACAGGGCGGGAACTATGGCTACACCTTC
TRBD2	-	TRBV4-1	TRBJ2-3	CASSHPPRKALAGTDTQYF	TGCGCCAGCAGCCATCCCCCTAGGAAGGCACTAGCGGGCACAGATACGCAGTATTTT
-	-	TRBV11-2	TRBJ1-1	CASARRARTEAFF	TGTGCCTCGGCGCGGAGGGCGAGAACTGAAGCTTTCTTT
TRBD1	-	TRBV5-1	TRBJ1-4	CASSFGQGGEKLFF	TGCGCCAGCAGCTTCGGACAGGGAGGTGAAAAACTGTTTTTT
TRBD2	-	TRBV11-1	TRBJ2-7	CASSPSGGRREQYF	TGTGCCAGCAGCCCTAGCGGGGGGCGGAGGGAGCAGTACTTC
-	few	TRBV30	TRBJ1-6	CAWSVAGWYNSPLHF	TGTGCCTGGAGTGTAGCCGGTTGGTATAATTCACCCCTCCACTTT
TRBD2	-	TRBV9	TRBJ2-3	CASSAYTGLAATDTQYF	TGTGCCAGCAGCGCTTACACGGGACTAGCGGCCACAGATACGCAGTATTTT
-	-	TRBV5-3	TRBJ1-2	CARSCRGGSLNGYTF	TGTGCCAGAAGCTGCAGGGGAGGGTCTTTAAATGGCTACACCTTC
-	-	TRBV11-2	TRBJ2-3	CASSLQTGTQYF	TGTGCCAGCAGCTTACAAACGGGTACGCAGTATTTT
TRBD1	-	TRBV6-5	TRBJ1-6	CASSWVQGQVSPLHF	TGTGCCAGCAGTTGGGTACAGGGGCAGGTTTCACCCCTCCACTTT
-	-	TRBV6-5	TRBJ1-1	CASSKQGGNTEAFF	TGTGCCAGCAGTAAACAGGGTGGGAACACTGAAGCTTTCTTT
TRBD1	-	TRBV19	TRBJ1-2	CASNPDRGYGYTF	TGTGCCAGTAACCCGGACAGGGGTTATGGCTACACCTTC
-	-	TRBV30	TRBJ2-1	CAWSDTGAYNEQFF	TGTGCCTGGAGTGACACCGGGGCCTACAATGAGCAGTTCTTC
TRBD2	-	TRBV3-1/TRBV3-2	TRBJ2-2	CATAGVDTGELFF	TGTGCTACGGCGGGGGTGGACACCGGGGAGCTGTTTTTT
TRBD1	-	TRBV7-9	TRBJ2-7	CASSLGTGGEPYEQYF	TGTGCCAGCAGCTTAGGGACAGGGGGCGAGCCCTATGAGCAGTACTTC
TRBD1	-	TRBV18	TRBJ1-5	CASSPDRGNSNQPQHF	TGTGCCAGCTCTCCGGACAGGGGAAATAGCAATCAGCCCCAGCATTTT
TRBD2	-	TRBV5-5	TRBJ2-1	CASSRGLAGGLTYNEQFF	TGTGCCAGCAGCCGGGGACTAGCGGGGGGGCTTACCTACAATGAGCAGTTCTTC
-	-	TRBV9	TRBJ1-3	CASSVAGSGNTIYF	TGTGCCAGCAGCGTAGCAGGCTCTGGAAACACCATATATTTT